This record concerns one T cell receptor (beta chain) sequence. The source of the sample is a study of blood T cell repertoires in COVID-19. Study details: Acute-phase and convalescent COVID-19 samples originated in the United States, Italy and Spain. T cells, B-cell-depleted T cells, or PBMCs supplied cDNA or gDNA.

Per the original data handling: Reference gene primer amplification yielded estimated nucleated cell counts. Measured with immunoSEQ multiplex PCR; TCRdb has only the in-frame clones, and not every one. That table is the source of V, J and clone size, and D and trimming were worked out from the DNA. The repertoire holds about 330,000 clones, with over 70% as singletons. V was pared by 4 bases and J by 6 bases, with 10 bases between. This CDR3 contains 13 residues. Looked up from germline, CDR1 is KGHSY and CDR2 is FQNENV. The chain carries TRBV16 and TRBJ1-5; tentative D call: TRBD1 (5 bases). The sequenced material came from peripheral blood. The receptor comes from a woman aged 45-65 years with acute or convalescent COVID-19. As DNA, the CDR3 is TGTGCCAGCAGCCTGGATCAGGGTCAGCCCCAGCATTTT. Encoded protein: CASSLDQGQPQHF.